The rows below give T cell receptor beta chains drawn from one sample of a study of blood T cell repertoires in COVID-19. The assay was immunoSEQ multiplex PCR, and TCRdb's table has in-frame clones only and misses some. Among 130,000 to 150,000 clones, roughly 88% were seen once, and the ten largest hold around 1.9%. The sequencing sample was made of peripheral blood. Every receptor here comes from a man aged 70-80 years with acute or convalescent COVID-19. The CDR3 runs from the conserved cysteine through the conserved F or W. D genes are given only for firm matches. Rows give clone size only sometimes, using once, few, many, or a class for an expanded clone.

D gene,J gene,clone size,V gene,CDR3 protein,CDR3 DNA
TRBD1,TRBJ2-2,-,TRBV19,CASSPLQGANTGELFF,TGTGCCAGTAGCCCGCTTCAGGGGGCGAACACCGGGGAGCTGTTTTTT
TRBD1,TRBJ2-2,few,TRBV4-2,CASSQVTGVEGELFF,TGTGCCAGCAGCCAAGTGACAGGGGTCGAGGGGGAGCTGTTTTTT
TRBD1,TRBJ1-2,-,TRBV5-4,CASSLRNRGLDGYTF,TGTGCCAGCAGCTTGCGGAACAGGGGGCTGGATGGCTACACCTTC
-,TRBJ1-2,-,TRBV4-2,CASSFSGEEGYGYTF,TGTGCCAGCAGTTTCTCCGGGGAAGAGGGCTATGGCTACACCTTC
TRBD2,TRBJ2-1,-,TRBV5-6,CASSVRSSGSYNEQFF,TGTGCCAGCAGCGTCCGATCTAGCGGGAGTTACAATGAGCAGTTCTTC
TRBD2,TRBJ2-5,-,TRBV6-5,CASSQPGGGEETQYF,TGTGCCAGCAGCCAGCCGGGCGGGGGGGAAGAGACCCAGTACTTC
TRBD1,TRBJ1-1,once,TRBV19,CASSWTGNNMNTEAFF,TGTGCCAGTAGTTGGACAGGGAACAACATGAACACTGAAGCTTTCTTT
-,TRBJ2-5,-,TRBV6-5,CASSQTRKETQYF,TGTGCCAGCAGCCAAACTAGGAAGGAGACCCAGTACTTC
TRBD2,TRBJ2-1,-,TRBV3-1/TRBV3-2,CASSLTSGFGRNEQFF,TGTGCCAGCAGCCTGACTAGCGGTTTTGGTAGGAATGAGCAGTTCTTC
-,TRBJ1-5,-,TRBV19,CASSTVPDRFNQPQHF,TGTGCCAGTAGTACGGTCCCGGACAGATTCAATCAGCCCCAGCATTTT
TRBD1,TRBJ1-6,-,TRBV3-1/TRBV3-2,CASSLLDRDNSPLHF,TGTGCCAGCAGCCTTTTGGACAGGGATAATTCACCCCTCCACTTT
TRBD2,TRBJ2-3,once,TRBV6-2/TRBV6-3,CASSRTSVIRAYF,TGTGCCAGCAGCCGGACTAGCGTGATCCGCGCGTATTTT
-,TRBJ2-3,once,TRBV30,CAWKRQVDTDTQYF,TGTGCCTGGAAAAGACAGGTAGACACAGATACGCAGTATTTT
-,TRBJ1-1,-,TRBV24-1,CATSSRGHTEAFF,TGTGCCACCAGTTCCCGGGGTCACACTGAAGCTTTCTTT
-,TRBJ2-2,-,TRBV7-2,CASSRRPNTGELFF,TGTGCCAGCAGCCGGAGGCCGAACACCGGGGAGCTGTTTTTT
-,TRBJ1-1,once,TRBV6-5,CASRSPGANTEAFF,TGTGCCAGCAGATCCCCTGGGGCGAACACTGAAGCTTTCTTT
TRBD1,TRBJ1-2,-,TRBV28,CASSQGVDYGYTF,TGTGCCAGCAGCCAGGGGGTTGACTATGGCTACACCTTC
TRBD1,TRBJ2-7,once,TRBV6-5,CASSYSGQGYEQYF,TGTGCCAGCAGTTACTCGGGACAGGGCTACGAGCAGTACTTC
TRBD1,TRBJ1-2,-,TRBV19,CASSIVYRGVDGYTF,TGTGCCAGTAGTATAGTTTACAGGGGGGTCGATGGCTACACCTTC
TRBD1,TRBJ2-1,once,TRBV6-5,CASRPGQGAYNEQFF,TGTGCCAGCAGGCCCGGCCAGGGGGCCTACAATGAGCAGTTCTTC
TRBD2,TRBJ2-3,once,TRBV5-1,CASSLVVAGADTQYF,TGCGCCAGCAGCTTGGTGGTAGCGGGAGCAGATACGCAGTATTTT
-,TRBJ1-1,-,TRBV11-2,CASTFHGRGGNTEAFF,TGTGCCAGCACTTTTCACGGTCGCGGGGGGAACACTGAAGCTTTCTTT
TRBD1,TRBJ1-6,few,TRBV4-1,CASSQPTGSFRALHF,TGCGCCAGCAGCCAACCGACAGGGAGCTTTCGGGCCCTCCACTTT
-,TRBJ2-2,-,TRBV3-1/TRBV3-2,CASSPDVAINTGELFF,TGTGCCAGCAGCCCCGACGTAGCGATTAACACCGGGGAGCTGTTTTTT
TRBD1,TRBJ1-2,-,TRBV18,CASSPPTGEDGYTF,TGTGCCAGCTCACCACCGACAGGGGAGGATGGCTACACCTTC
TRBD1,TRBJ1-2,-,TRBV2,CASRIRTGEDTF,TGTGCCAGCAGAATTCGAACAGGGGAGGATACCTTC
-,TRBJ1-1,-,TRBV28,CASSFLRTEAFF,TGTGCCAGCAGTTTCCTGAGAACTGAAGCTTTCTTT
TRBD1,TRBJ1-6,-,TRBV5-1,CASSIDRGANSPLHF,TGCGCCAGCAGCATTGACAGGGGGGCAAATTCACCCCTCCACTTT
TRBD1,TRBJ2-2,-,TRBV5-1,CASSSRQGGLAGELFF,TGCGCCAGCAGCAGTCGACAGGGCGGATTGGCCGGGGAGCTGTTTTTT
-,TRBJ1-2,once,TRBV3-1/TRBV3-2,CASSTRQNTDGYTF,TGTGCCAGCAGCACGCGACAGAACACGGATGGCTACACCTTC
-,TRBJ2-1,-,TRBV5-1,CASGPRYATDEQFF,TGCGCCAGCGGGCCAAGGTACGCTACGGATGAGCAGTTCTTC
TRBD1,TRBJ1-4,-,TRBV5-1,CASSPGQAGEKLFF,TGCGCCAGCAGCCCGGGACAGGCGGGTGAAAAACTGTTTTTT
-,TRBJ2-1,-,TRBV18,CASSPNAASSYNEQFF,TGTGCCAGCTCACCTAATGCGGCGAGCTCCTACAATGAGCAGTTCTTC
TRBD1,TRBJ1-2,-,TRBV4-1,CASRQGARYGYTF,TGCGCCAGCAGACAGGGGGCAAGGTATGGCTACACCTTC
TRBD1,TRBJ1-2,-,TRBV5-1,CASSRRTGADYGYTF,TGCGCCAGCAGCCGTCGGACAGGGGCGGACTATGGCTACACCTTC
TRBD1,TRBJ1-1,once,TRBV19,CAKREDRSDTEAFF,TGTGCCAAAAGGGAGGACAGGTCCGACACTGAAGCTTTCTTT
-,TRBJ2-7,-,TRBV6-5,CASTLGGEQYF,TGTGCCAGCACCCTGGGAGGAGAGCAGTACTTC
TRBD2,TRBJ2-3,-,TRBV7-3,CASSISGSTDTQYF,TGTGCCAGCAGCATTAGCGGGAGCACAGATACGCAGTATTTT
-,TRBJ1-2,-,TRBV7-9,CASSSSAEGGYTF,TGTGCCAGCAGCTCCTCCGCTGAGGGAGGCTACACCTTC
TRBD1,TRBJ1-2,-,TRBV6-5,CASSSPTGTNYGYTF,TGTGCCAGCAGTTCTCCGACAGGGACTAACTATGGCTACACCTTC